This T cell receptor beta chain came from a study of blood T cell repertoires in COVID-19. Study summary: T cells, B-cell-depleted T cells, or PBMCs provided the cDNA or gDNA that served as material.

V gave up 4 bases and J gave up 4 bases; unmatched junction bases: 11. Germline CDR1 is SGHRS and CDR2 is YFSETQ. The length of the CDR3 is 16 residues. Participants reported their clinical history, and cohort assignment relied on those reports. Donors in Cohort 3 counted as recovered after two negative PCRs, clearance, or symptom resolution. In the authors' workflow: Amplifying reference gene primers gave estimates of nucleated cell counts. Assay used: immunoSEQ multiplex PCR; TCRdb lists only in-frame clones, some missing. V, J and clone size are those of that table, while D and trimming were read from the DNA. Among 200,000 to 250,000 clones listed, around 85% were seen once.

The chain combines TRBV5-1 with TRBJ1-2; 9 bases are shared with TRBD1. The receptor comes from a man aged 35 to 55 who had recovered from COVID-19. Sequencing input: PBMCs or T cells enriched from blood (not recorded which). The CDR3 nucleotides read TGCGCCAGCAGCCCCATTCCGGGACAGGGCACCTATGGCTACACCTTC. It specifies CASSPIPGQGTYGYTF.